This is a list of T cell receptor beta chains from one sample in a study of regulatory T cells in long-lasting Graves disease. TCRdb passed the multiplex PCR reads through MiXCR, listing each CDR3 protein once. The table lists about 350,000 distinct CDR3 sequences, 16% of them singletons, with 30% in the top ten. These data were also filed under a second study, of T cells in Graves' hyperthyroidism and ophthalmopathy.

The sequencing used peripheral blood mononuclear cells (PBMCs), collected at new diagnosis, from a patient treated with antithyroid drugs. Receptors originate from a man aged 40-50 years with Graves disease. The CDR3 runs from the conserved cysteine through the conserved F or W. Each record gives: D gene, V gene, J gene, clone size, CDR3 protein, CDR3 DNA. D genes are given only for firm matches. Some rows mark clone size as missing; the rest say once, few, many or name a class of expanded clone.

>.|TRBV7-9|TRBJ2-7|many
CASSSGGSYEQYF
TGTGCCAGCAGCTCAGGCGGAAGCTACGAGCAGTACTTC
>.|TRBV7-9|TRBJ1-1|many
CASSSDRAEAFF
TGTGCCAGCAGCTCGGACCGCGCTGAAGCTTTCTTT
>.|TRBV29-1|TRBJ1-2|few
CSVVITVDGYGYTF
TGCAGCGTTGTGATCACAGTGGACGGCTATGGCTACACCTTC
>.|TRBV5-1|TRBJ2-3|.
CASSLARLVTDTQYF
TGCGCCAGCAGCTTGGCCCGACTAGTAACAGATACGCAGTATTTT
>.|TRBV29-1|TRBJ1-1|many
CTASVQVNTEAFF
TGCACCGCAAGTGTGCAGGTGAACACTGAAGCTTTCTTT
>.|TRBV12-5|TRBJ1-5|many
CASGLGNQPQHF
TGTGCTAGTGGTTTGGGGAATCAGCCCCAGCATTTT
>.|TRBV12-3/TRBV12-4|TRBJ2-7|many
CASSSRGAGGFYEQYF
TGTGCCAGCAGTTCCCGCGGGGCAGGCGGGTTCTACGAGCAGTACTTC
>.|TRBV3-1|TRBJ2-7|many
CASSQGIAVGEQYF
TGTGCCAGCAGCCAAGGCATTGCCGTGGGGGAGCAGTACTTC
>TRBD1|TRBV5-1|TRBJ2-7|few
CASSLSPTGSYEQYF
TGCGCCAGCAGCTTGTCCCCGACAGGGTCCTACGAGCAGTACTTC
>TRBD1|TRBV20-1|TRBJ1-6|.
CSASAGSGGESPLHF
TGCAGTGCAAGTGCAGGGTCAGGGGGCGAATCACCCCTCCACTTT
>TRBD2|TRBV20-1|TRBJ2-1|.
CSARVSGGLEEQFF
TGCAGTGCTAGAGTTAGCGGGGGGCTCGAGGAGCAGTTCTTC
>.|TRBV2|TRBJ2-3|many
CASSEFPSTDTQYF
TGTGCCAGCAGTGAGTTCCCCAGCACAGATACGCAGTATTTT
>.|TRBV20-1|TRBJ2-7|many
CSVWAPRRGATYEQYF
TGCAGTGTATGGGCCCCGAGAAGGGGGGCTACCTACGAGCAGTACTTC
>.|TRBV28|TRBJ1-2|.
CASSFPAQGAGKGYTF
TGTGCCAGCAGTTTCCCAGCACAGGGAGCGGGGAAGGGCTACACCTTC
>.|TRBV28|TRBJ2-7|.
CASSRYNEQYF
TGTGCCAGCAGTAGATATAACGAGCAGTACTTC
>TRBD2|TRBV5-1|TRBJ2-7|many
CASSSSGTGGLEQYF
TGCGCCAGCAGCTCCTCCGGGACGGGGGGACTAGAGCAGTACTTC